These 8 T cell receptor beta chains were all obtained from the same sample, sequenced in a study of blood T cell repertoires in COVID-19. Data came from immunoSEQ multiplex PCR; TCRdb stores just in-frame clones and leaves some out. The sample lists some 150,000 clones, roughly 88% occurring once. Sample: PBMCs or T cells enriched from blood (not recorded which). Receptors originate from a woman in her twenties or thirties with acute COVID-19.

The table lists this clone with a count of one. The gene calls are TRBV7-3 and TRBJ2-1; 8 nucleotides align to TRBD1. Trimming removed 7 bases from V and 7 bases from J; junction bases left unmatched: 6. This CDR3 has 13 residues. CDR1 is SGHTA, CDR2 FQGTGA, per germline. CDR3 amino acids: CASTYRGANEQFF. The CDR3, as DNA: TGTGCCAGCACCTACAGGGGGGCAAATGAGCAGTTCTTC.

This chain uses TRBV5-3 with TRBJ2-7; 12 bases are a match to TRBD2. TRBV5-3 is reported as an ORF; its role is uncertain. J gave up 4 bases and V 3 bases, and 2 bases lay outside the gene matches. The CDR3 has 14 residues. Written as DNA, the CDR3 is TGTGCCAGAAGCTCAACTAGCGGGGGGTACGAGCAGTACTTC. It codes for CARSSTSGGYEQYF.

This clone was observed once. The rearrangement links TRBV28 to TRBJ1-2; 8 nucleotides match TRBD1. The V gene end was trimmed by 7 bases and the J gene end by 4 bases; junction bases not matched to a gene: 8. The CDR3 consists of 14 residues. The germline V gene encodes CDR1 MDHEN and CDR2 SYDVKM. CDR3 sequence: CASTPGQAVYGYTF. The CDR3 region has the DNA TGTGCCAGCACCCCGGGACAGGCGGTCTATGGCTACACCTTC.

The gene calls are TRBV4-2 and TRBJ2-1; TRBD2 agrees at 11 bases. Trimming removed 3 bases from V and 2 bases from J; junction bases left unmatched: 3. Germline-derived CDR1 and CDR2 are LGHNA and YNFKEQ. The CDR3 is 16 amino acids. This chain's CDR3 is CASSQASGRTYNEQFF. DNA for the CDR3: TGTGCCAGCAGCCAGGCTAGCGGGAGGACCTACAATGAGCAGTTCTTC.

This chain uses TRBV5-1 with TRBJ2-7, with 7 bases aligning to TRBD2. The CDR3 has 15 residues. The V gene end was trimmed by 4 bases and the J gene end by 0 bases; junction bases not matched to a gene: 7. Germline values: CDR1 SGHRS, CDR2 YFSETQ. The CDR3 is CASSLGLVDSYEQYF. The CDR3 DNA sequence: TGCGCCAGCAGCCTAGGACTAGTTGACTCCTACGAGCAGTACTTC.

The chain employs TRBV28 and TRBJ2-7, with TRBD2 matching 7 bases. This CDR3 comprises 16 residues. From germline, CDR1 is MDHEN and CDR2 SYDVKM. Losses at the gene ends were 1 base for V and 7 bases for J; bases not matched to a gene: 13. The CDR3: CASSLFPAGPFEEQYF. Here the CDR3 DNA reads TGTGCCAGCAGTTTATTTCCAGCGGGGCCGTTCGAAGAGCAGTACTTC.

The genes are TRBV5-1 and TRBJ2-7, with 7 bases lining up with TRBD1. The length of the CDR3 is 17 residues. Germline CDR1 SGHRS, CDR2 YFSETQ. The V gene end was trimmed by 3 bases and the J gene end by 0 bases; junction bases not matched to a gene: 12. The CDR3 loop is CASSYSGTENPSYEQYF. The CDR3, as DNA: TGCGCCAGCAGCTACTCCGGGACAGAAAATCCCTCCTACGAGCAGTACTTC.

The chain recombines TRBV5-1 with TRBJ2-1, with TRBD2 matching over 7 bases. The CDR3 extends over 15 amino acids. Trimming took 6 bases from V and 6 from J; bases not matched to a gene: 12. The germline V gene has CDR1 SGHRS and CDR2 YFSETQ. CDR3 sequence (DNA): TGCGCCAGCACCCCTACCCTCGGGAGGCCCAATGAGCAGTTCTTC. It yields the protein CASTPTLGRPNEQFF.